The TCR beta chain under discussion was sequenced for a study of blood T cell repertoires in COVID-19. Individuals drawn from approximately 26 US areas were roughly 18 to 100 years old. Individuals in the exposed group had encountered a COVID-19 case within 2 weeks preceding study entry. Authors' processing steps: Estimates of nucleated cell counts were drawn from the amplification of reference gene primers. TCRdb keeps only in-frame clones here, not all; method: immunoSEQ multiplex PCR. The V and J calls and clone size are taken from that table; D and trimming were inferred from the DNA. The sample gives roughly 240,000 clones, over 80% of which show up once; just over 0.85% is in the top ten. The origin of this receptor is a man between 45 and 60 years old who had been exposed to COVID-19. Material for sequencing was PBMCs or T cells enriched from blood (not recorded which).

CDR3 sequence reads: CASSPSGRVRAEAFF. CDR3 nucleotides: TGTGCCAGCAGCCCCTCGGGCAGGGTAAGGGCTGAAGCTTTCTTT. The rearrangement links TRBV5-6 to TRBJ1-1; possible D gene TRBD1, 5 bases. Germline CDR1 SGHDT, CDR2 YYEEEE. Trimming removed 4 bases from V and 6 bases from J, with 19 bases in between. CDR3 length: 15 amino acids.